These T cell receptor beta chains were read from a single sample in a study of blood T cell repertoires in COVID-19. Sequencing was performed with immunoSEQ multiplex PCR; in TCRdb, only in-frame clones are kept and a portion is missing. The top ten hold under 0.75% of the sample, which has some 150,000 clones, 80% seen once. Sequencing was carried out using peripheral blood. The receptors were sampled from a man aged 60-69 years with acute or convalescent COVID-19. Each CDR3 is given with its conserved first and last residue. D genes are given only for firm matches. Where a row states a size, it is once, few, many or the class of an expanded clone; other rows omit it.

clone_size | d_call | j_call | v_call | cdr3_nt | cdr3_aa
- | - | TRBJ2-4 | TRBV6-6 | TGTGCCAGCAGTTACAGGTCAGGGTTTACGGACATTCAGTACTTC | CASSYRSGFTDIQYF
once | - | TRBJ2-3 | TRBV29-1 | TGCAGCGTTGCTTTATCAGATACGCAGTATTTT | CSVALSDTQYF
- | TRBD1 | TRBJ1-2 | TRBV2 | TGTGCCAGCAGTGGACCAGGGGGCAATGGCTACACCTTC | CASSGPGGNGYTF
- | TRBD2 | TRBJ2-1 | TRBV19 | TGTGCCAGTAGTCTCCGCGCGGGGGGCGGGGGAACATACAATGAGCAGTTCTTC | CASSLRAGGGGTYNEQFF
few | - | TRBJ1-1 | TRBV6-2/TRBV6-3 | TGTGCCAGCAGTTACGGGGGCCTGCCGAACACTGAAGCTTTCTTT | CASSYGGLPNTEAFF
- | TRBD2 | TRBJ2-2 | TRBV7-3 | TGTGCCAGCAGTTTTAGGACTAGCGGGGGGTATCTGAACACCGGGGAGCTGTTTTTT | CASSFRTSGGYLNTGELFF
- | TRBD1 | TRBJ1-6 | TRBV27 | TGTGCCAGCAGCCAAGGACAGGTGGTTTCACCCCTCCACTTT | CASSQGQVVSPLHF
once | TRBD2 | TRBJ2-3 | TRBV28 | TGTGCCAGCAGTTCCTTAGCGGGAGGGCCCGCAGATACGCAGTATTTT | CASSSLAGGPADTQYF
- | TRBD2 | TRBJ2-5 | TRBV5-1 | TGCGCCAGCAGCATTAGCGGGACCTCCCCGAGGGAGACCCAGTACTTC | CASSISGTSPRETQYF
- | - | TRBJ2-2 | TRBV7-9 | TGTGCCAGCAGCTTAGGGGGACTGAACACCGGGGAGCTGTTTTTT | CASSLGGLNTGELFF
- | - | TRBJ2-2 | TRBV2 | TGTGCCAGCACTCCTGGGCGGGCTTACACCGGGGAGCTGTTTTTT | CASTPGRAYTGELFF
- | TRBD2 | TRBJ2-1 | TRBV28 | TGTGCCAGCAGTTTAGCCGGGGGGGTACTAACTGAGCAGTTCTTC | CASSLAGGVLTEQFF
- | - | TRBJ1-1 | TRBV6-5 | TGTGCCAGCAGGGGGCAGGGTGGCACTGAAGCTTTCTTT | CASRGQGGTEAFF
- | - | TRBJ2-7 | TRBV3-1/TRBV3-2 | TGTGCCAGCAGCCAAGGATCAGGTCACCAGTACTTC | CASSQGSGHQYF
- | - | TRBJ1-2 | TRBV5-1 | TGCGCCAGCAGCTTGGCCGTCCCAGTGATGTATGGCTACACCTTC | CASSLAVPVMYGYTF
- | - | TRBJ2-7 | TRBV6-5 | TGTGCCAGCAGTTCCCCCCGGGACATCTCCTACGAGCAGTACTTC | CASSSPRDISYEQYF
- | TRBD1 | TRBJ2-5 | TRBV4-1 | TGCGCCAGCAGCCAAGAAGCCTGGACAGGGGGCGAGACCCAGTACTTC | CASSQEAWTGGETQYF
- | TRBD1 | TRBJ2-7 | TRBV11-2 | TGTGCCAGCAGCTCCGGGACAGGGGGCACAAGGCAGTACTTC | CASSSGTGGTRQYF
once | TRBD1 | TRBJ1-2 | TRBV9 | TGTGCCAGCAGCACCGGACAGGCTAACTATGGCTACACCTTC | CASSTGQANYGYTF
few | TRBD1 | TRBJ2-2 | TRBV25-1 | TGTGCCAGCAGTGTCTGGGGACAGGGGTACACCGGGGAGCTGTTTTTT | CASSVWGQGYTGELFF
- | - | TRBJ2-7 | TRBV10-1 | TGCGCCAGCAGTTGGGGACTGAGGAGCTCCTACGAGCAGTACTTC | CASSWGLRSSYEQYF
- | - | TRBJ1-2 | TRBV29-1 | TGCAGCGTTGCCCATGGGAGGCATTACGGCTACACCTTC | CSVAHGRHYGYTF
few | - | TRBJ2-1 | TRBV28 | TGTGCCAGCAGTTTTAGAAGGACTTCGATCAATGAGCAGTTCTTC | CASSFRRTSINEQFF
- | - | TRBJ2-7 | TRBV4-3 | TGCGCCAGCAGCCAAGTTCTCGAACAGGGAGACGAGCAGTACTTC | CASSQVLEQGDEQYF
- | TRBD1 | TRBJ1-2 | TRBV19 | TGTGCCAGTAGTCCCGGGACAGGTCGAGTCTATGGCTACACCTTC | CASSPGTGRVYGYTF
- | - | TRBJ2-2 | TRBV14 | TGTGCCAGCAGCCGCGGGTGGGAGCTGTTTTTT | CASSRGWELFF
- | TRBD2 | TRBJ2-2 | TRBV10-3 | TGTGCCATCGCGCCCTCCGGGCCGGGGGGCACCGGGGAGCTGTTTTTT | CAIAPSGPGGTGELFF
few | TRBD1 | TRBJ2-5 | TRBV3-1/TRBV3-2 | TGTGCCAGCAGTCGAACAGGGGAAGAGTACTTC | CASSRTGEEYF
- | TRBD2 | TRBJ2-5 | TRBV9 | TGTGCCAGCAGCGTAGCTAGCGGGAGGGGAGGAGAGACCCAGTACTTC | CASSVASGRGGETQYF
few | - | TRBJ1-1 | TRBV18 | TGTGCCAGCTCACCGTCAGGGGCCAACACTGAAGCTTTCTTT | CASSPSGANTEAFF
- | - | TRBJ1-1 | TRBV10-3 | TGTGCCATCAGTGACTCTCTCAGGGTGGGCACTGAAGCTTTCTTT | CAISDSLRVGTEAFF
- | TRBD1 | TRBJ2-2 | TRBV19 | TGTGTAGTATGCAGGGGGCCCGGGGAGCTGTTTTTT | CVVCRGPGELFF
- | - | TRBJ2-1 | TRBV9 | TGTGCCAGCAGCTTAATTCAGGGTGAGCAGTTCTTC | CASSLIQGEQFF
- | - | TRBJ2-2 | TRBV14 | TGTGCCAGCAGCCAAGATCTTTATCGGGCGGGTGAGCTGTTTTTT | CASSQDLYRAGELFF
once | - | TRBJ1-1 | TRBV5-6 | TGTGCCAGCCGCTTGGGAGGGAGAGAGCGGAACACTGAAGCTTTCTTT | CASRLGGRERNTEAFF
- | - | TRBJ1-2 | TRBV5-5 | TGTGCCAGCAGCCCCGCTCCAGGGTTGGACTATGGCTACACCTTC | CASSPAPGLDYGYTF
- | TRBD1 | TRBJ1-1 | TRBV6-4 | TGTGCCAGCCCAGGGGGCCCGGGGACTGAAGCTTTCTTT | CASPGGPGTEAFF
- | - | TRBJ2-6 | TRBV5-1 | TGCGCCAGCACCGCAGGCTCTGGGGCCAACGTCCTGACTTTC | CASTAGSGANVLTF
- | - | TRBJ1-3 | TRBV7-9 | TGTGCCAGCAGCTTAGCGGGCAGCTCTGGAAACACCATATATTTT | CASSLAGSSGNTIYF
- | - | TRBJ1-4 | TRBV7-9 | TGTGCCACCCAAGAAGGGAGGGGTAATGAAAAACTGTTTTTT | CATQEGRGNEKLFF
- | - | TRBJ1-2 | TRBV6-6 | TGTGCCAGCATTGGCCGACCAGGGCGAAATGGCTACACCTTC | CASIGRPGRNGYTF
- | TRBD2 | TRBJ2-6 | TRBV5-5 | TGTGCCAGCAGTCTAGGGACTAGCGGGGGAGCGGGCTCTGGGGCCAACGTCCTGACTTTC | CASSLGTSGGAGSGANVLTF
- | - | TRBJ1-2 | TRBV12-3/TRBV12-4 | TGTGCCAGCAGTTTTGCGGGGGCGGGTGGCTACACCTTC | CASSFAGAGGYTF
- | TRBD1 | TRBJ1-4 | TRBV6-1 | TGTGCCAGCAGTGATGGACAGGTCCTTAATGAAAAACTGTTTTTT | CASSDGQVLNEKLFF
once | - | TRBJ2-7 | TRBV6-1 | TGTGCCAGCAGTGAAGCCTCCCTCTACGAGCAGTACTTC | CASSEASLYEQYF
- | - | TRBJ2-1 | TRBV9 | TGTGCCAGCAGCCCATCCCTAATCGGTAATGAGCAGTTCTTC | CASSPSLIGNEQFF
- | TRBD2 | TRBJ2-7 | TRBV6-2/TRBV6-3 | TGTGCCAGCAGTTACGCGGGGGGTGCTCGCGAGCAGTACTTC | CASSYAGGAREQYF
- | TRBD1 | TRBJ2-6 | TRBV25-1 | TGTGCCAGCAGCCACAGGGGCCTCTCTGGGGCCAACGTCCTGACTTTC | CASSHRGLSGANVLTF
- | TRBD1 | TRBJ2-2 | TRBV19 | TGTGCCACCCGGGACAGGGGGGGCAGGGGCACCGGGGAGCTGTTTTTT | CATRDRGGRGTGELFF
once | TRBD1 | TRBJ1-1 | TRBV4-3 | TGCGCCAGCAGGCCCCAGGGACAGGGAAGCACTGAAGCTTTCTTT | CASRPQGQGSTEAFF